The clone carrying this T cell receptor (beta chain) was seen repeatedly, ten times or more. What it binds is unknown. Quantitative barcoded 5'-RACE was used to prepare TCR beta libraries. TCRdb re-called the 5' RACE reads through MiXCR, storing one row per CDR3 protein. Among 210,000 or so distinct CDR3 sequences listed, approximately 7.6% were seen once. The record originates from a study of CD8 T cells in ankylosing spondylitis. General study findings and limits: Disease-linked clones displayed a CD8+ phenotype and appeared relatively rarely in peripheral blood. Previously reported in reactive arthritis synovial fluid and blood were some of the motif variants.

V was pared by 5 bases and J by 2 bases, with 15 bases between. There are 14 residues in the CDR3. Germline CDR1 reads DFQATT; CDR2 reads SNEGSKA (reference sequence). The material sequenced was blood, either unsorted or a sorted T cell fraction (not recorded which). The source is a female donor with ankylosing spondylitis or in good health (not recorded which). The chain links TRBV20-1 to TRBJ2-5, with D possibly matching TRBD2 (5 bases). Here the CDR3 DNA reads TGCAGTGCTTTTCTACGAACGGGACAAGAGACCCAGTACTTC. Its translation is CSAFLRTGQETQYF.